The 20 T cell receptor beta chains presented below share a single source sample, sequenced in a study of T cell changes during pregnancy in multiple sclerosis. The data were produced by immunoSEQ multiplex PCR, yet TCRdb's version contains in-frame clones alone and is incomplete. The sample carries 50,000 to 65,000 clones, around nine tenths recorded once. Source: CD4+ T cells from peripheral blood mononuclear cells, taken in the third trimester of pregnancy. The receptor source for this set is a female donor with multiple sclerosis, enrolled in a pregnancy study.

This sequence joins TRBV7-3 and TRBJ2-1; 7 nucleotides line up with TRBD2. CDR1 is SGHTA and CDR2 is FQGTGA in the germline V gene. CDR3 length: 14 amino acids. Unmatched junction bases numbered 5, after V lost 3 bases and J lost 6 bases. The chain's CDR3 is CASSFRGEGNEQFF. CDR3 nucleotides: TGTGCCAGCAGCTTCCGGGGGGAGGGCAATGAGCAGTTCTTC. The whole variable domain, remainder taken from reference TRBV7-3 and TRBJ2-1, is GAGVSQTPSNKVTEKGKYVELRCDPISGHTALYWYRQSLGQGPEFLIYFQGTGAADDSGLPNDRFFAVRPEGSVSTLKIQRTERGDSAVYLCASSFRGEGNEQFFGPGTRLTVL.

This chain joins TRBV5-4 and TRBJ2-3; D possibly corresponds to TRBD2 (6 bases). V dropped 4 bases and J dropped 3 bases, with 15 bases sitting between them. CDR3 length equals 15 residues. Germline CDR1 and CDR2: SGHNT and YYREEE (reference sequence). CDR3 sequence: CASSETSPSTDTQYF. The CDR3 nucleotides read TGTGCCAGCAGCGAGACTAGTCCCTCTACAGATACGCAGTATTTT.

This clone was counted only a few times. The CDR3 DNA sequence: TGTGCCAGCAGTTTTGCCGGACAGCCGTATTCACCCCTCCACTTT. Translation gives CASSFAGQPYSPLHF. The chain recombines TRBV27 with TRBJ1-6; D is possibly TRBD1 (6 bases). Between the trimmed V and J ends, which lost 3 bases and 8 bases, there was a span of 14 bases. CDR3 length equals 15 residues. From germline, CDR1 is MNHEY and CDR2 SMNVEV (reference sequence).

This chain links TRBV10-3 with TRBJ2-2; the match to TRBD1 covers 7 bases. The germline V gene has CDR1 ENHRY and CDR2 SYGVKD. V was pared by 0 bases and J by 3 bases, with 19 bases of the junction left unmatched. The CDR3 is 21 residues long. CDR3 nucleotides: TGTGCCATCAGTGAGTCCAATTTACCCTCCTTGACAGGGACGGACACCGGGGAGCTGTTTTTT. This encodes CAISESNLPSLTGTDTGELFF.

The chain recombines TRBV28 with TRBJ1-5, with D uncertain. This CDR3 has 12 residues. CDR1 is MDHEN and CDR2 is SYDVKM in the germline V gene. V lost 7 bases, J lost 7 bases, and 11 bases lay in between. In DNA form, the CDR3 reads TGTGCCAGCACTTCGGAGGGACAGCCCCAGCATTTT. Amino acid sequence: CASTSEGQPQHF.

CDR3 loop: CASSQSYRDYGYTF. CDR3 coding DNA: TGCGCCAGCAGTCAATCGTACAGGGACTATGGCTACACCTTC. J is TRBJ1-2 and V is TRBV23-1, with D perhaps TRBD1 (6 bases). TRBV23-1 is classed as an ORF, of uncertain function. This CDR3 spans 14 amino acids. The ends were cut back, 0 bases at V and 3 bases at J, with 8 bases in the middle.

J is TRBJ2-1 and V is TRBV27; 7 positions match TRBD1. The CDR3 consists of 14 residues. Looked up from germline, CDR1 is MNHEY and CDR2 is SMNVEV (reference sequence). J was trimmed by 2 bases and V by 8 bases; bases with no gene match: 6. This CDR3 is CASYSTGTYNEQFF. The CDR3 DNA sequence: TGTGCCAGCTACTCGACAGGGACCTACAATGAGCAGTTCTTC.

The chain is built from TRBV6-5 and TRBJ1-1; D remains unclear. The CDR3 is 11 amino acids. Germline CDR1 is MNHEY and CDR2 is SVGAGI. The ends were cut back, 8 bases at V and 8 bases at J, with 12 bases in the middle. The CDR3 sequence: CASLSGREAFF. CDR3 nucleotides: TGTGCCAGCCTATCCGGTCGCGAAGCTTTCTTT.

The chain joins TRBV9 to TRBJ1-1, with D perhaps matching TRBD1 (6 bases). CDR3 size: 15 residues. Germline V gene data show CDR1 as SGDLS and CDR2 as YYNGEE. The germline V and J ends were trimmed by 0 bases and 6 bases, with 15 bases remaining between them. The CDR3 nucleotides are TGTGCCAGCAGCGTAGATCCAGGGGAAAGGGCTGAAGCTTTCTTT. This translates into CASSVDPGERAEAFF.

This rearrangement joins TRBV6-1 to TRBJ2-3; 11 bases fit TRBD2. Germline V CDR1 and CDR2: MNHNS, SASEGT. CDR3 length: 15 amino acids. With 6 bases clipped from V and 3 bases from J, the junction kept 5 bases outside the gene matches. CDR3 loop: CASSPGLAATDTQYF. CDR3 nucleotide sequence: TGTGCCAGCAGCCCGGGACTAGCGGCAACAGATACGCAGTATTTT.

The J gene is TRBJ2-5, the V gene TRBV6-5, with D tentatively TRBD1 (5 bases). V was shortened by 0 bases and J by 5 bases, with 10 bases between the two germline ends. This CDR3 has 14 residues. CDR1 and CDR2 from the germline V gene are MNHEY and SVGAGI. In DNA, the CDR3 is TGTGCCAGCAGTTACTCTGGGAAGGGGGAGACCCAGTACTTC. Encoded protein: CASSYSGKGETQYF.

The chain joins TRBV4-2 to TRBJ2-2; TRBD2 aligns across 10 bases. Germline V gene sequence: CDR1 LGHNA, CDR2 YNFKEQ. J was trimmed by 4 bases and V by 1 base; bases with no gene match: 6. This CDR3 is 17 amino acids long. CDR3 DNA sequence: TGTGCCAGCAGCCAAGTGGGCCAGCGGGGGGGCACCGGGGAGCTGTTTTTT. It encodes CASSQVGQRGGTGELFF.

V usage is TRBV5-6 and J usage is TRBJ2-1; the D gene is possibly TRBD1 (6 bases). In germline, CDR1 is SGHDT, CDR2 YYEEEE. The CDR3 is 14 amino acids. V lost 2 bases and J lost 8, with 14 bases in between. As DNA, the CDR3 is TGTGCCAGCAGCTTATTTGGACAGAAAGATGAGCAGTTCTTC. Its protein product is CASSLFGQKDEQFF.

In this sample, this clone turned up once. The V gene is TRBV5-1, the J gene TRBJ2-5, with 9 positions matching TRBD2. The junction had 10 bases not matched to a gene; V was cut back by 0 bases and J by 4 bases. This CDR3 has 17 residues. CDR1 is SGHRS, CDR2 YFSETQ, per germline. The CDR3 DNA reads as TGCGCCAGCAGCTTGGGTACGCGACTAGCGGTAAGAGAGACCCAGTACTTC. It specifies CASSLGTRLAVRETQYF.

This clone has just one count. The chain links TRBV7-2 to TRBJ1-1, with D perhaps TRBD1 (5 bases). Per germline, CDR1 SGHTA and CDR2 FQGNSA. The CDR3 consists of 16 residues. V was cut by 0 bases and J by 3 bases, with 14 bases left in between. The CDR3 sequence: CASSLARGGPYTEAFF. CDR3 nucleotides: TGTGCCAGCAGCTTAGCGAGGGGAGGACCGTACACTGAAGCTTTCTTT.

This clone was seen a handful of times. This sequence joins TRBV2 and TRBJ1-2, with 11 nucleotides matching TRBD1. V lost 11 bases to trimming and J lost 8 bases; unmatched junction nucleotides: 10. Germline V gene sequence: CDR1 SNHLY, CDR2 FYNNEI. The CDR3 is 13 residues long. This CDR3 reads CAGASGTGGGYTF. CDR3 in DNA: TGTGCCGGCGCATCTGGGACAGGGGGAGGCTACACCTTC.

The rearrangement uses TRBV10-2 and TRBJ2-7; 8 nucleotides agree with TRBD2. V lost 11 bases to trimming and J lost 1 base; unmatched junction nucleotides: 7. The CDR3 contains 13 residues. Germline CDR1 and CDR2: WSHSY and SAAADI. CDR3 coding DNA: TGCGCCGTTACAAGCGGGAGTTCCTACGAGCAGTACTTC. Translation gives CAVTSGSSYEQYF.

The table lists this clone with a count of one. The rearrangement uses TRBV30 and TRBJ2-7; D is unclear. The germline V gene encodes CDR1 GTSNPN and CDR2 SVGIG (reference sequence). The ends were cut back, 5 bases at V and 3 bases at J, with 11 bases in the middle. The CDR3 covers 12 residues. CDR3 amino acids: CAWSDTYYEQYF. CDR3 nucleotides: TGTGCCTGGTCCGACACTTACTACGAGCAGTACTTC. Combining the CDR3 with reference TRBV30 and TRBJ2-7 gives the whole variable domain SQTIHQWPATLVQPVGSPLSLECTVEGTSNPNLYWYRQAAGRGLQLLFYSVGIGQISSEVPQNLSASRPQDRQFILSSKKLLLSDSGFYLCAWSDTYYEQYFGPGTRLTVT.

A few counts support this clone. The chain has TRBV16 and TRBJ1-2; no firm D call. Per germline, CDR1 KGHSY and CDR2 FQNENV. The ends were cut back, 2 bases at V and 2 bases at J, with 9 bases in the middle. This CDR3 is built from 14 residues. This CDR3 is CASSQLLWNYGYTF. The CDR3 DNA sequence: TGTGCCAGCAGCCAACTACTTTGGAACTATGGCTACACCTTC. The full variable domain, completed using reference TRBV16 and TRBJ1-2, is GEEVAQTPKHLVRGEGQKAKLYCAPIKGHSYVFWYQQVLKNEFKFLISFQNENVFDETGMPKERFSAKCLPNSPCSLEIQATKLEDSAVYFCASSQLLWNYGYTFGSGTRLTVV.

The rearrangement links TRBV7-3 to TRBJ1-2; 9 positions agree with TRBD1. The germline V gene has CDR1 SGHTA and CDR2 FQGTGA. The CDR3 is 16 residues long. V was pared by 5 bases and J by 3 bases, with 10 bases of the junction left unmatched. The CDR3: CASSTEGQGKDYGYTF. CDR3 nucleotide sequence: TGTGCCAGCAGCACCGAGGGACAGGGAAAGGACTATGGCTACACCTTC. Looking up the rest from reference TRBV7-3 and TRBJ1-2 gives the full variable domain: GAGVSQTPSNKVTEKGKYVELRCDPISGHTALYWYRQSLGQGPEFLIYFQGTGAADDSGLPNDRFFAVRPEGSVSTLKIQRTERGDSAVYLCASSTEGQGKDYGYTFGSGTRLTVV.